Listed below are T cell receptor beta chains from one sample, sequenced in a study of T cell repertoires in cytomegalovirus infection. A single record per CDR3 protein comes from TCRdb applying MiXCR to the reads. The sample comprises 300,000 or so distinct CDR3 sequences, about a quarter of which are singletons, and 11% to 15% rests with the top ten. Sample: PBMCs. The receptor source for this set is a human donor in good health (CMV status not recorded). Some clones in this sample may be carry-over from other donors' samples. CDR3s include the opening cysteine and the closing phenylalanine or tryptophan. The order of the fields is D gene, clone size, J gene, CDR3 length, V gene, CDR3 protein, CDR3 DNA. D genes are given only for firm matches. Expanded clones are given a class, and other clones once, few, many or no size at all.

>.|few|TRBJ2-3|19|TRBV6-4
CASSVSPTRPGVGTDTQYF
TGTGCCAGCAGTGTCTCCCCCACTCGTCCGGGAGTGGGCACAGATACGCAGTATTTT
>.|.|TRBJ1-3|14|TRBV7-8
CASSSGAFRDTIYF
TGTGCCAGCAGCTCGGGCGCGTTTCGGGACACCATATATTTT
>TRBD1|.|TRBJ2-1|14|TRBV6-2/TRBV6-3
CASRRTGGLNEQFF
TGTGCCAGCAGGCGGACAGGGGGCTTGAATGAGCAGTTCTTC
>.|few|TRBJ2-3|16|TRBV11-3
CASSFPAGGHTDTQYF
TGTGCCAGCAGCTTTCCCGCCGGGGGGCACACAGATACGCAGTATTTT
>TRBD2|many|TRBJ2-3|15|TRBV11-3
CASSGGLAGTDTQYF
TGTGCCAGCAGCGGGGGACTAGCGGGCACAGATACGCAGTATTTT
>TRBD2|.|TRBJ2-1|16|TRBV20-1
CSARRLAGTTYNEQFF
TGCAGTGCTAGGAGACTAGCGGGCACCACCTACAATGAGCAGTTCTTC
>.|few|TRBJ2-7|15|TRBV7-2
CASTPNRTPPYEQYF
TGTGCCAGCACTCCAAACCGGACACCTCCCTACGAGCAGTACTTC
>.|.|TRBJ1-1|14|TRBV6-1
CASSDTWGETEAFF
TGTGCCAGCAGTGACACGTGGGGGGAGACTGAAGCTTTCTTT
>.|few|TRBJ2-3|12|TRBV6-2/TRBV6-3
CASSWIADTQYF
TGTGCCAGCAGTTGGATCGCAGATACGCAGTATTTT
>.|.|TRBJ2-5|15|TRBV10-3
CAISESATSLETQYF
TGTGCCATCAGTGAGTCAGCGACTAGTTTAGAGACCCAGTACTTC
>.|many|TRBJ2-6|13|TRBV12-3/TRBV12-4
CASRSSGANVLTF
TGTGCCAGCAGGTCCTCTGGGGCCAACGTCCTGACTTTC
>TRBD1|many|TRBJ2-7|13|TRBV7-2
CASSLIQGSEQYF
TGTGCCAGCAGCTTGATACAGGGGAGCGAGCAGTACTTC
>.|.|TRBJ1-3|13|TRBV2
CASSRSSGNTIYF
TGTGCCAGCAGCAGGAGCTCTGGAAACACCATATATTTT
>.|.|TRBJ2-5|14|TRBV7-4
CASIETGPQETQYF
TGTGCCAGCATCGAGACAGGCCCCCAAGAGACCCAGTACTTC
>TRBD2|once|TRBJ2-2|16|TRBV6-2/TRBV6-3
CASTRLAGLSHGELFF
TGTGCCAGCACAAGACTAGCGGGACTATCCCACGGGGAGCTGTTTTTT
>TRBD1|once|TRBJ1-5|13|TRBV2
CASGGQSNQPQHF
TGTGCCAGCGGGGGACAGAGCAATCAGCCCCAGCATTTT
>.|few|TRBJ2-3|13|TRBV9
CASSPRSADTQYF
TGTGCCAGCAGCCCCCGGTCTGCAGATACGCAGTATTTT
>TRBD2|few|TRBJ2-1|16|TRBV10-3
CAISDIAGENYNEQFF
TGTGCCATCAGTGACATAGCGGGAGAGAACTACAATGAGCAGTTCTTC